Below are 8 T cell receptor beta chains sequenced from a single sample in a study of T cells in Graves' hyperthyroidism and ophthalmopathy. Amplified TCR beta CDR3 regions came from RNA transcripts. The study used the HTBI primer set for a first-round RT-PCR of the TCR CDR3. TCRdb reprocessed the multiplex PCR reads with MiXCR, giving one entry per CDR3 protein. The sample includes around 800,000 distinct CDR3 sequences, 38% of them seen just once. Sequenced material: blood. The receptor source for this set is a man between 18 and 35 years old with Graves' hyperthyroidism.

About this clonotype itself: A read error is the likely source, as a far larger clone sits one nucleotide away. V gene TRBV7-3 combines with J gene TRBJ2-7; 10 positions agree with TRBD2. Germline V gene sequence: CDR1 SGHTA, CDR2 FQGTGA. CDR3 length equals 14 residues. CDR3 DNA: TGTGCCAGCAGCTGGACTAGCGGCTCCTACGAGCGGTACTTC. It yields the protein CASSWTSGSYERYF. The whole variable domain, remainder taken from reference TRBV7-3 and TRBJ2-7, is GAGVSQTPSNKVTEKGKYVELRCDPISGHTALYWYRQSLGQGPEFLIYFQGTGAADDSGLPNDRFFAVRPEGSVSTLKIQRTERGDSAVYLCASSWTSGSYERYFGPGTRLTVT.

The chain employs TRBV29-1 and TRBJ2-7; D possibly matches TRBD1 or TRBD2 (5 bases each). With 8 bases removed from V and 2 bases from J, the gap between germline ends came to 13 bases. This CDR3 is 12 amino acids long. The germline V gene encodes CDR1 SQVTM and CDR2 ANQGSEA. The CDR3 loop reads CSLDGTAYEQYF. CDR3 nucleotide sequence: TGCAGCTTGGACGGGACGGCCTACGAGCAGTACTTC.

The rearrangement joins TRBV6-5 to TRBJ1-1; D unresolved. CDR1 and CDR2 from the germline V gene are MNHEY and SVGAGI. Trimming left V 2 bases short and J 5 bases short, with 9 bases between. The CDR3 consists of 13 residues. Written as DNA, the CDR3 is TGTGCCAGCAGTTACGGGGTTTTTACTGAAGCTTTCTTT. Its protein product is CASSYGVFTEAFF.

This clonotype was found a few times. This sequence joins TRBV7-9 and TRBJ2-7; D ambiguous. The CDR3 is 12 amino acids. V was shortened by 5 bases and J by 6 bases, with 11 bases between the two germline ends. Germline loops: CDR1 SEHNR, CDR2 FQNEAQ (reference sequence). CDR3 in DNA: TGTGCCAGCAGCCCGGAAAGTCCCGAGCAGTACTTC. This encodes CASSPESPEQYF.

This chain uses TRBV7-8 with TRBJ1-1; TRBD1 is a possible D gene (5 bases). Germline CDR1 reads SGHVS; CDR2 reads FQNEAQ. This CDR3 has 17 amino acids. Trimming shortened V by 0 bases and J by 4 bases, and 18 bases separated the two germline ends. CDR3 protein: CASSLAAGGGVSTEAFF. The DNA for the CDR3 is TGTGCCAGCAGCTTAGCGGCCGGGGGGGGGGTGAGCACTGAAGCTTTCTTT.

This clonotype came up a few times. The rearrangement joins TRBV13 to TRBJ1-2; D not certain. This CDR3 is 14 amino acids long. Deletions cut 3 bases from V and 3 bases from J, with 11 bases between. Germline-derived CDR1 and CDR2 are PRHDT and FYEKMQ (reference sequence). CDR3 in amino acids: CASSLAEGYYGYTF. CDR3 bases: TGTGCCAGCAGCTTGGCTGAGGGTTACTATGGCTACACCTTC.

As for this clonotype: Possible read error: a much larger clone is one base away. The chain joins TRBV5-1 to TRBJ1-1, with D uncertain. The germline V gene encodes CDR1 SGHRS and CDR2 YFSETQ. The CDR3 loop spans 13 amino acids. The CDR3 is CANSLGIGTEAFF. In DNA, the CDR3 is TGCGCCAACAGCTTGGGCATCGGCACTGAAGCTTTCTTT.

The rearrangement uses TRBV3-1 and TRBJ2-5, with 7 bases that match TRBD2. The CDR3 is made up of 16 amino acids. V shed 4 bases, J shed 3 bases, and the junction held 11 bases outside the gene matches. Germline V gene lookup returns CDR1 LGHDT and CDR2 YNNKEL (reference sequence). The CDR3 coding sequence is TGTGCCAGCAGCCTGCATTCTCGTCGGGGGGAAGAGACCCAGTACTTC. The encoded protein is CASSLHSRRGEETQYF.